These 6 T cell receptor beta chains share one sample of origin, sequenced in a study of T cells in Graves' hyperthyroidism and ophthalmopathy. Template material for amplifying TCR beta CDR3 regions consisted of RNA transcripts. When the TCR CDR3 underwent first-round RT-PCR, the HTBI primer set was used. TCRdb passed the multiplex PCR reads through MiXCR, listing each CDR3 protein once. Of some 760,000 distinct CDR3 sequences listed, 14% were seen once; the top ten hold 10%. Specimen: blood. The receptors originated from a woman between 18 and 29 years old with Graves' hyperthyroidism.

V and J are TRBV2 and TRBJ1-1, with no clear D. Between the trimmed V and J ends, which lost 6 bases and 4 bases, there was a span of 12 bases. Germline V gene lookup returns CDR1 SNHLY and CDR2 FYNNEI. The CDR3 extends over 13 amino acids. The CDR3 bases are TGTGCCAGCAGATCCACGTCGCTCACTGAAGCTTTCTTT. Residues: CASRSTSLTEAFF.

In nucleotides, the CDR3 is TGTGCCAGCAAACTACAGGCTTCCTACGAGCAGTACTTC. The encoded protein is CASKLQASYEQYF. The gene calls are TRBV6-2 or TRBV6-3 and TRBJ2-7, with D tentatively TRBD1 (5 bases). The CDR3 covers 13 residues. Trimming took 7 bases from V and 1 from J, leaving 11 bases between them. Germline V gives CDR1 MNHEY, CDR2 SVGEGT.

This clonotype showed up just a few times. The CDR3 DNA sequence: TGTGCCAGCAGTCCCGGACAGATGAACACCGGGGAGCTGTTTTTT. Translated, it gives CASSPGQMNTGELFF. This chain uses TRBV6-1 with TRBJ2-2; TRBD1 is a possible D gene (6 bases). Trimming took off 5 bases at V and 1 base at J, with 11 bases between the two ends. Per germline, CDR1 MNHNS and CDR2 SASEGT. CDR3 length equals 15 residues.

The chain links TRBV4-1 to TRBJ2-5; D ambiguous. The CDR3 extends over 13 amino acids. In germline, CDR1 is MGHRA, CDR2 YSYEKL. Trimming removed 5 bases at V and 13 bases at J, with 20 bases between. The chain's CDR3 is CASSGHATRARYF. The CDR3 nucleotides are TGCGCCAGCAGCGGTCATGCGACTCGAGCTCGGTACTTC.

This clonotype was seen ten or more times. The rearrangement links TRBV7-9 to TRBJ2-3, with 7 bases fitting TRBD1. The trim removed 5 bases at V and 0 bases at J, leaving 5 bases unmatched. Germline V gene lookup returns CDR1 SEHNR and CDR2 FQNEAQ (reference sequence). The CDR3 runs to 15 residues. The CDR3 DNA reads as TGTGCCAGCAGCGGTGACAGGGCTAGCACAGATACGCAGTATTTT. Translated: CASSGDRASTDTQYF.

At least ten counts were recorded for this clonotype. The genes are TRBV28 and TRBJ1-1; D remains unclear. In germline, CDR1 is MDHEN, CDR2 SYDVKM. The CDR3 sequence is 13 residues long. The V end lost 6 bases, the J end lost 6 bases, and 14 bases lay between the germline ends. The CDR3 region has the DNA TGTGCCAGCAGCCTGGGTGTTGAGGCTGAAGCTTTCTTT. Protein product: CASSLGVEAEAFF.